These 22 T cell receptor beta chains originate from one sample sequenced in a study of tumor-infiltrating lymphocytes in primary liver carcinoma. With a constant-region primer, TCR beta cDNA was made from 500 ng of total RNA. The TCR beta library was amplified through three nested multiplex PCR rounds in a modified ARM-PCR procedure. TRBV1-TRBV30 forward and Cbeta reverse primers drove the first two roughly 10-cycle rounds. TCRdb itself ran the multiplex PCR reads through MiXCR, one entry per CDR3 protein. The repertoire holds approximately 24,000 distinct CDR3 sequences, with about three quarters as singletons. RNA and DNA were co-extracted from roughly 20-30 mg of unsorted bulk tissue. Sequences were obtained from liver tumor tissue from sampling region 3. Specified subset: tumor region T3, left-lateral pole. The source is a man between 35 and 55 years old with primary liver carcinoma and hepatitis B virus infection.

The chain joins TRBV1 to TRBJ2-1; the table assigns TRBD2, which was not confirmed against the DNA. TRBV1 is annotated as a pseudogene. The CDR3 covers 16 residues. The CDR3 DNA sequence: TGCACCAGTAACCAATTGGCCAGCGGGTCCTACTATGAGCAGTTCTTC. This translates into CTSNQLASGSYYEQFF.

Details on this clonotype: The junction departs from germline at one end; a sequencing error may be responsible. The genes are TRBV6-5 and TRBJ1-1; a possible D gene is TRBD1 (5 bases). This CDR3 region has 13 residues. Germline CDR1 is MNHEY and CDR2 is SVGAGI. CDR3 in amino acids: CAISYRGSTEAFF. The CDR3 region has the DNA TGTGCCATCAGTTATAGGGGAAGCACTGAAGCTTTCTTC.

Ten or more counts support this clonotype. CDR3 DNA: TGCAGCGTTGAGGGCGGGGCCGGTATCACAGATACGCAGTATTTT. Amino acids: CSVEGGAGITDTQYF. The rearrangement joins TRBV29-1 to TRBJ2-3, with TRBD2 as a possible D gene (6 bases). The V end was cut by 3 bases, the J end by 2 bases, with 15 bases between. Per the germline V gene, CDR1 is SQVTM and CDR2 is ANQGSEA. CDR3 size: 15 residues.

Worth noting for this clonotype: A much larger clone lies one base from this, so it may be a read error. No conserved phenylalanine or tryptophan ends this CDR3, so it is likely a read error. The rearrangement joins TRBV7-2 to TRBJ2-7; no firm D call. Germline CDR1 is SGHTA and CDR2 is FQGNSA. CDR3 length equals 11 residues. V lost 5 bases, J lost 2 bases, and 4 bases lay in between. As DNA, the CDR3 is TGTGCCAGCAGCCCGGCCTACGAGCAGTACTTA. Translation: CASSPAYEQYL.

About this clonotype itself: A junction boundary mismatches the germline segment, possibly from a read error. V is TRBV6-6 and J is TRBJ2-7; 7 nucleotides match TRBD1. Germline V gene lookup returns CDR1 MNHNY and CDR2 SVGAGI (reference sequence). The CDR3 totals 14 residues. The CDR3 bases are TGTGTCAGCAGTGTTCTGGGACAGCAATACGAGCAGTATTTC. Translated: CVSSVLGQQYEQYF.

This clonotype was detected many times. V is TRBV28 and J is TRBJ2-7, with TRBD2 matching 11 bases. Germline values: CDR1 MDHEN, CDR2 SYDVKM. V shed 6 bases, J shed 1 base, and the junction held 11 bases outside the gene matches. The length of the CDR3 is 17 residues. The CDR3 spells CASSPPGGLAASYEQYF. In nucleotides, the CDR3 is TGTGCCAGCAGCCCCCCAGGGGGACTAGCGGCTTCCTACGAGCAGTACTTC.

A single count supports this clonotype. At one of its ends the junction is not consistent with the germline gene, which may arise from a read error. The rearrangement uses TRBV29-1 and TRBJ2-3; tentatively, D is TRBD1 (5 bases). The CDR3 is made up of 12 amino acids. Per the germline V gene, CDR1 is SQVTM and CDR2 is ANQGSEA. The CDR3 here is CRVAQGCDTQYF. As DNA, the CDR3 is TGCAGAGTTGCGCAGGGATGCGATACGCAGTATTTT.

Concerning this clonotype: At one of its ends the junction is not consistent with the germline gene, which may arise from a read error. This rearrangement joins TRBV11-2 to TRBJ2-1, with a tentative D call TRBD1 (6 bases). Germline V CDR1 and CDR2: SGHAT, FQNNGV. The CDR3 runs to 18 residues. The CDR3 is CASSRAIYRVISYNGQIF. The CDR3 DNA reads TGTGCCAGCAGCCGTGCCATTTACAGGGTGATCTCCTACAATGGGCAGATCTTC. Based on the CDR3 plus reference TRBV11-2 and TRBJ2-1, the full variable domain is EAGVAQSPRYKIIEKRQSVAFWCNPISGHATLYWYQQILGQGPKLLIQFQNNGVVDDSQLPKDRFSAERLKGVDSTLKIQPAKLEDSAVYLCASSRAIYRVISYNGQIFGPGTRLTVL.

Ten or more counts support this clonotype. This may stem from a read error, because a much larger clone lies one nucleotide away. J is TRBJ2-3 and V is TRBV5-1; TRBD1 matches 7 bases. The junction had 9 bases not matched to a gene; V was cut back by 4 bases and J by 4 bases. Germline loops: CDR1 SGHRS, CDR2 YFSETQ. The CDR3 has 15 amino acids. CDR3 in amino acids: CASSLTGSTPDTQYF. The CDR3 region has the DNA TGCGCCAGCAGCCTGACAGGGTCGACGCCAGATACGCAGTATTTT.

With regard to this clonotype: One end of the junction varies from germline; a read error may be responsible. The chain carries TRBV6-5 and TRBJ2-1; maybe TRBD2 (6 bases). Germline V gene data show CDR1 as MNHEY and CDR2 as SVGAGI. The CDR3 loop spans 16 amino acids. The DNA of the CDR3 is TGTGTCAGCAGCCCGCGGGGAAGGCTCGGGAACTATGAGCAGTTCTTC. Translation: CVSSPRGRLGNYEQFF.

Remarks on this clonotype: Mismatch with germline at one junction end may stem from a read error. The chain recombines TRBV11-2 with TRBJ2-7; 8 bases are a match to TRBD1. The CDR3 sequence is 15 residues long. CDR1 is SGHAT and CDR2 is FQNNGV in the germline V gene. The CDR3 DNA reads TGTGCCAGCAGCTTTGCGGCAGGGGGCCAGTATGAGCAATACTTC. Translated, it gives CASSFAAGGQYEQYF.

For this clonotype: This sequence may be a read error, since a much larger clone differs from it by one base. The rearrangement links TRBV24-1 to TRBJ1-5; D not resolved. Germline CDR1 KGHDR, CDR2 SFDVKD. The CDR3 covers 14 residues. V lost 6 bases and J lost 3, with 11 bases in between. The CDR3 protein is CATSNSGDNQPQHF. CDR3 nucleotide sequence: TGTGCCACCAGTAATTCCGGAGACAATCAGCCCCAGCATTTT.

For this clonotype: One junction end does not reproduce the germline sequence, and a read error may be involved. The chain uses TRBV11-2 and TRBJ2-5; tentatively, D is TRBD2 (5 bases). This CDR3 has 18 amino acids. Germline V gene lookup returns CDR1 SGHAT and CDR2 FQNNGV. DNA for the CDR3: TGCGCCAGCAGCTCAGCGAGGCTAGCCCTGGGAAAAAAAGGGACCCAGTACTTC. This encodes CASSSARLALGKKGTQYF.

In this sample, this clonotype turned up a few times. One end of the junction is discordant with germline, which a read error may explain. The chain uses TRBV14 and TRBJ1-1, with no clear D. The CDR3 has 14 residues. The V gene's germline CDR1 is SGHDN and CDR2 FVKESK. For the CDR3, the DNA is TGTGCCAGCATGCCCCGGGAGGGAAACACTGGAGCTTTCTTT. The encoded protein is CASMPREGNTGAFF. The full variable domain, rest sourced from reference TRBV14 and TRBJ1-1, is EAGVTQFPSHSVIEKGQTVTLRCDPISGHDNLYWYRRVMGKEIKFLLHFVKESKQDESGMPNNRFLAERTGGTYSTLKVQPAELEDSGVYFCASMPREGNTGAFFGQGTRLTVV.

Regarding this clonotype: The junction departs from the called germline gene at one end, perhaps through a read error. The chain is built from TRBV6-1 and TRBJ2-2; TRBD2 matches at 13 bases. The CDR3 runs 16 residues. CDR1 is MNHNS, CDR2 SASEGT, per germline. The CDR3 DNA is TGTGCCAGCAATGGTCCGGGACTAGCGGGGACCGTGGAGCTGTTTTTT. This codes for CASNGPGLAGTVELFF.

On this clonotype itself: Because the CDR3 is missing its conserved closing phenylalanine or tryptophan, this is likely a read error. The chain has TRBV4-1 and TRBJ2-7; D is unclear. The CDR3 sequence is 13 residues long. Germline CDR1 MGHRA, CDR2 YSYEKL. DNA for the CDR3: TGCGCCAACAGCCCGGGCCGTTGGTACGACCAGTACCTC. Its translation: CANSPGRWYDQYL.

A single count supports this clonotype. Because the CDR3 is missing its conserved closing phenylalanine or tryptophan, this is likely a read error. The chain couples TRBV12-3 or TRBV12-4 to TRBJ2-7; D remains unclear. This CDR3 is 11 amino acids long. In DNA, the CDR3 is TGTGTCAGCAGTTCTTCTTACGAGCAGTACTTG. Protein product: CVSSSSYEQYL.

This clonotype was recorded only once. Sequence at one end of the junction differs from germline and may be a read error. The CDR3, as DNA: TGTGCCAGCTTCCAAACTCCTGGCGGGAGGAAAGAGACCGAGTACTTC. As protein: CASFQTPGGRKETEYF. This chain joins TRBV11-2 and TRBJ2-5; TRBD2 matches at 8 bases. This CDR3 contains 16 residues. CDR1 is SGHAT, CDR2 FQNNGV, per germline.

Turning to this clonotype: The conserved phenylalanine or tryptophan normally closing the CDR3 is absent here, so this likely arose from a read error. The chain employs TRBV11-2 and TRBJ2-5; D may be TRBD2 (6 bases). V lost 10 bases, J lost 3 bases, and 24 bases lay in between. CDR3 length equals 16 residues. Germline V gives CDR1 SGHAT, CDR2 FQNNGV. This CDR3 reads CANNQTPGGVKETQYS. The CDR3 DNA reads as TGTGCCAACAACCAAACTCCTGGCGGGGTGAAAGAGACCCAGTACTCC.

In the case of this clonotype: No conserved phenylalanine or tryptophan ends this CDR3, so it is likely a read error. The CDR3 DNA reads as TGTGCCTGGAGAGCTAGTGGGGCCAACGTCCTGACTTCT. This gives the protein CAWRASGANVLTS. The rearrangement joins TRBV30 to TRBJ2-6, with D hard to call. The CDR3 sequence is 13 residues long. Germline V gene data show CDR1 as GTSNPN and CDR2 as SVGIG (reference sequence). Trimming pared 3 bases from V and 3 bases from J, leaving 6 bases between.

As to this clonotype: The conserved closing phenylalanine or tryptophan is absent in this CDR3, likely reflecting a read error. CDR3 coding DNA: TGTGCCAGCAGCGACACGGGGGAGAGCTATGGCTACACCTAC. It is translated as CASSDTGESYGYTY. The chain combines TRBV6-6 with TRBJ1-2; D may be TRBD1 (5 bases). The CDR3 extends over 14 amino acids. V dropped 6 bases and J dropped 4 bases, with 15 bases sitting between them. Per the germline V gene, CDR1 is MNHNY and CDR2 is SVGAGI (reference sequence).

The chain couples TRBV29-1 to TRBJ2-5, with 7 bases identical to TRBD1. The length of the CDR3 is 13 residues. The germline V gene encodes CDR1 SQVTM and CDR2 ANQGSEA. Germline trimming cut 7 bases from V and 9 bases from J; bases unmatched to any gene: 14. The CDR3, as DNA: TGCAGCGGAGTCACACAGGGGATGGAGGCCCAGTACTTC. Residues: CSGVTQGMEAQYF.